This T cell receptor beta chain was captured in a study of cytomegalovirus exposure and HLA in healthy donors (dated by TCRdb to between 2016 and 2019). Regarding the study in general: In an earlier analysis of roughly 500 of the donors, 250 to 300 Gb of sequence data and 100 million or so unique TCR beta sequences from roughly 180 million T cells were reported. About 300 gigabases of sequencing data and tens of millions of unique TCR sequences were included in an early release covering about 620 HLA-typed donors. Among the approximately 420 genotyped donors, approximately 77% belonged to the genetic ancestry cluster associated with self-reported Caucasian donors. The study aimed to test whether signatures of past pathogen exposure could be identified by cataloging public T cell receptors. The T cell repertoires of 666 subjects were profiled by immunosequencing and related to cytomegalovirus serostatus. In addition to the first cohort of roughly 670 subjects, a separate validation cohort of some 120 different subjects was used. The study combined high-throughput TCR immunosequencing, statistical association of individual TCRs with disease status, and machine learning to predict cytomegalovirus infection status. A later analysis re-examined previously published TCR beta repertoires from just over 650 donors and added high-resolution HLA genotyping to investigate patterns of TCR occurrence. In the later analysis, no new phenotypic data were used to find candidate immune exposures; instead, reliance was placed on TCR beta sequences and their occurrence across donors. An earlier analysis of 500 to 750 of the donors applied high-throughput TCR beta sequencing to assess whether each TCR beta V gene segment acted as functional or pseudogenic. Donor age, sex, ethnicity and CMV serostatus were collected together with the repertoire data. Genome-wide SNP genotypes for about 60% of the roughly 700 donors were used in a later genetic analysis, which treated that subset as a discovery cohort. All discovery cohort repertoires had been generated on a single sequencing platform. Class I and class II HLA loci were covered by the typing at four-digit resolution. Typing coverage varied by locus: roughly 629-630 donors for A, B, C, DRB1 and DQB1; around 560 for DQA1; about 590 for DPA1; approximately 470 for DPB1. Four or five DR-DQ haplotypes were handled as single units for association and clustering because linkage in the cohort was strong. Among 398 genotyped donors of the cohort, an average of around 240,000 unique TCR beta nucleotide sequences were sequenced per donor, 15% to 20% of them non-productive. General conclusions and limits of the study: According to a later analysis, TCR association rates differed among HLA loci, with DRB1 alleles showing the most associated TCRs and HLA-C alleles showing the fewest. The earlier analysis of about 600 of the donors excluded fewer than 20 rarely observed V segments, including chromosome 9 orphons, because counts were too low. The classifier was reported to diagnose cytomegalovirus status with high specificity and sensitivity in both the original cohort and the validation cohort. Across donors, most TCR sequences were observed very rarely, whereas some public TCRs were present in many individuals. In a later genetic analysis, a missense DCLRE1C variant was associated with V-gene and J-gene trimming of TCR beta chains, and the association was replicated in an independent cohort. HLA typing was unavailable for some donors at each locus, so association tests used only the typed subset. Several of the top co-occurrence clusters appeared to be linked to parvovirus B19, influenza, CMV and Epstein-Barr virus, according to a later analysis. An earlier analysis of 587 of the donors showed that most TCR beta V segments appeared in productive rearrangements either about 87% or about 30% of the time, which broadly matched IMGT annotations. A further reported finding was that TCR beta sequences accurately predicted the HLA-A and HLA-B alleles for most subjects in the first cohort. Linkage disequilibrium might explain the correlated functional status among segregating V segments, but an unknown experimental factor could not be ruled out. The study listed 150 to 200 TCR beta chains as associated with cytomegalovirus. For the cohort, immune exposure information was limited to CMV serostatus. Specific HLA alleles were associated with around 18,000 TCR beta sequences at a false discovery rate of 0.05 in a later analysis. When HLA alleles, especially DR and DQ, strongly co-occurred, attributing TCR associations to individual alleles was difficult. Some IMGT-functional V segments, including TRBV6-2 and TRBV6-3, could not be distinguished by the 87-base-pair reads and were therefore excluded. The presence/absence analyses assumed that sequencing depth was roughly uniform across donors, and that assumption may not be true. Only TCR beta chains were sequenced in this cohort, and the absence of alpha or paired-chain data limited detectable features. In vitro tests confirmed that a few of the cytomegalovirus-associated TCR beta chains recognize cytomegalovirus antigens. Compared with equally common non-associated chains, HLA-associated TCR beta chains in a later analysis were more clonally expanded and had lower generation probabilities. The sequencing pipeline was judged likely to have produced a cluster of highly shared sequence variants as a technical artifact. In a later analysis, most CMV-associated TCR beta chains were found to appear HLA-restricted, with HLA associations seemingly driven largely by CMV exposure. According to a later genetic analysis, donors in an Asian-associated ancestry cluster had fewer N-insertions in productive TCRs than the roughly 700-donor mean. The authors suggested that the approach could potentially be extended to other disease states and immunological phenotypes.

Library method: the immunoSEQ multiplex PCR assay. The multiplex PCR relied on a mix of 60 forward primers for TCR Vbeta segments and 13 reverse primers for TCR Jbeta segments. A multiplex PCR assay on genomic DNA amplified the CDR3 region of rearranged TCR beta genes. On the Illumina HiSeq System, the amplified TCR beta libraries were sequenced as 87-base-pair reads. The original methods were these. A later analysis tallied tens of millions of unique TCR beta chains across the 700 or so repertoires, and around 9.9 million of those chains were shared by two or more donors. Raw reads were error-corrected and collapsed into unique sequences by a nearest-neighbor algorithm in which closely related sequences were merged to remove PCR and sequencing errors. CDR3 sequences were aligned to IMGT reference sequences to assign V, D and J gene segments. For a sequence to be retained, a match of at least six nucleotides to both a V gene segment and a J gene segment was required. A rearrangement counted as productive if the CDR3 had no stop codons and remained in frame with V and J, and every other rearrangement counted as non-productive. CDR3 was defined by IMGT convention, running from the second conserved V-encoded cysteine to the conserved J-encoded phenylalanine. Sequences without an unambiguous match to a single V gene segment were excluded from the earlier analysis of about 600 of the donors. In an earlier analysis of roughly 500 of the donors, V segments were called functional above 56.7% productive rearrangements and were called segregating when the between-donor standard deviation exceeded 5%. A statistical classification framework was built to diagnose cytomegalovirus status from the catalog of TCR beta chain sequences. A later analysis assigned V and J genes by comparing TCR nucleotide sequences with IMGT/GENE-DB human TR gene sequences. The TCRdist pipeline was used in a later analysis to assign CDR3 sequences and most-parsimonious VDJ recombination scenarios. In a later analysis, each TCR beta chain was defined by its CDR3 amino acid sequence together with its V-gene family, and reads without a unique V-gene family were excluded. A later analysis removed 600 or so highly shared, low-generation-probability nucleotide sequences to deal with suspected cross-contamination and a sequencing artifact. In a later analysis, a clonal expansion index was calculated for each public chain from normalized within-repertoire ranks of inferred template counts. A later analysis computed generation probabilities with a VDJ recombination model fitted to out-of-frame rearrangements, and checked the results against IGoR. In a later analysis, hypergeometric tests were used to score TCR-TCR, TCR-HLA and TCR-CMV co-occurrence, with a repertoire-size bias correction applied to TCR pairs. In a later analysis, false discovery rates were estimated by permuting HLA or CMV assignments 20 times. In a later analysis, co-occurring TCRs were grouped using DBSCAN, with TCRdist sequence similarity added in when clustering inside HLA-allele-positive subsets. For co-occurrence clustering, repertoires with fewer than 30,000 or more than 120,000 public chains were excluded, along with 4 to 6 repertoires with anomalous nucleotide sharing. In its TCRdb copy, this immuneACCESS table keeps in-frame sequences only and misses some clones. Where compared with another copy, unresolved V genes explain less than half of these, and the others have no known cause. V and J calls and clone size come straight from that table; D and trimming were deduced from the DNA. For this sample there are 200,000 to 250,000 clones; 80% to 85% appear just once. The top ten constitute 0.71% of the sample.

Points on this clone: It lacks a known antigen. No base quality values were provided; no much bigger clone lies one nucleotide off.

The CDR3 measures 15 amino acids from cysteine to phenylalanine. Only the CDR3 DNA stays, 45 bases, in frame from base 1. CDR1 and CDR2 were assigned from the germline V gene as MNHNS and SASEGT. V loses 6 bases of germline sequence and J loses 9 bases, and the interval between the two ends is 20 bases. The cohort consisted of approximately 690 healthy bone marrow donors. Cohort members were all nominally healthy when sampled, although unrecorded immune exposures were likely present. The donor tested CMV seronegative and was one of the 352 seronegative cohort members. Each donor provided a peripheral blood sample, and peripheral blood mononuclear cells were used for TCR beta sequencing. The Qiagen DNeasy Blood Extraction Kit was used to extract genomic DNA from the blood cell samples.

This receptor was taken from a boy under 10 years old in good health and CMV-seronegative. In this chain, TRBV6-1 is recombined with TRBJ1-4, with the D gene too uncertain to name. Sequenced input: PBMCs. The bases read TGTGCCAGCAGCCCCGACCCGGGAGGGTATCAAAAACTGTTTTTT. It is translated as CASSPDPGGYQKLFF.